Each of the 5 T cell receptor beta chains below was sequenced from the same sample in a study of cytomegalovirus exposure and HLA in healthy donors. The PCR was carried out with 60 Vbeta primers and 13 Jbeta primers. Data came from immunoSEQ multiplex PCR; TCRdb stores just in-frame clones and leaves some out. This table has 150,000 to 200,000 clones, roughly 83% appearing once. Input material: PBMCs. The receptors were sampled from a boy aged 5-17 years in good health and CMV-seronegative.

V gene TRBV7-6 combines with J gene TRBJ1-6; 7 bases are a match to TRBD1. From germline, CDR1 is SGHVS and CDR2 FNYEAQ. This CDR3 is 14 amino acids long. J gave up 5 bases and V 5 bases, and 3 bases lay outside the gene matches. The DNA for the CDR3 is TGTGCCAGCAGCCCGGGACAGAATAATTCACCCCTCCACTTT. As protein: CASSPGQNNSPLHF.

The chain is built from TRBV9 and TRBJ2-2; 7 nucleotides line up with TRBD1. Per germline, CDR1 SGDLS and CDR2 YYNGEE. Trimming removed 4 bases from V and 5 bases from J; junction bases left unmatched: 5. This CDR3 region has 14 residues. The DNA for the CDR3 is TGTGCCAGCAGCCCATGGACAGGAACCGGGGAGCTGTTTTTT. Its protein product is CASSPWTGTGELFF.

The chain combines TRBV7-2 with TRBJ2-6; 9 nucleotides agree with TRBD2. Germline V gene data show CDR1 as SGHTA and CDR2 as FQGNSA. V lost 5 bases, J lost 4 bases, and 12 bases stayed unmatched. There are 18 residues in the CDR3. CDR3 in amino acids: CASSGGGGRWGGANVLTF. DNA of the CDR3: TGTGCCAGCAGCGGCGGGGGGGGCCGATGGGGAGGGGCCAACGTCCTGACTTTC. Full variable domain (remainder filled in from reference TRBV7-2 and TRBJ2-6): GAGVSQSPSNKVTEKGKDVELRCDPISGHTALYWYRQSLGQGLEFLIYFQGNSAPDKSGLPSDRFSAERTGGSVSTLTIQRTQQEDSAVYLCASSGGGGRWGGANVLTFGAGSRLTVL.

Only one count was recorded for this clone. The J gene is TRBJ1-5, the V gene TRBV19, with no clear D. Trimming left V 8 bases short and J 3 bases short, with 11 bases between. The V gene's germline CDR1 is LNHDA and CDR2 SQIVND (reference sequence). The CDR3 loop spans 13 amino acids. The CDR3 sequence: CASGIGYNQPQHF. The CDR3 DNA is TGTGCCAGTGGCATCGGGTACAATCAGCCCCAGCATTTT.

The count of this clone is one. The CDR3 DNA reads TGTGCCAGCAGCAAAGTCCGACAGGGGTTGAGCACAGATACGCAGTATTTT. Its protein is CASSKVRQGLSTDTQYF. The J gene is TRBJ2-3, the V gene TRBV21-1; no DNA check was done on the table's D call, TRBD1. TRBV21-1 is noted as a pseudogene. The CDR3 has 17 residues.